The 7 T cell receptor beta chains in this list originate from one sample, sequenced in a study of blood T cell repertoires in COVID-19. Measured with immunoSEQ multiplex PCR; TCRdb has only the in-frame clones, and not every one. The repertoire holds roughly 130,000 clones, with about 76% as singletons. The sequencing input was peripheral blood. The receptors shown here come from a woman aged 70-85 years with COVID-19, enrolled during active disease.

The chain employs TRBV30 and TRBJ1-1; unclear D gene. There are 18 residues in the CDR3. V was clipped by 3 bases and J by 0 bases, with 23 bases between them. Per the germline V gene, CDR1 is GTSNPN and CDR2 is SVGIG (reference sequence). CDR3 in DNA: TGTGCCTGGAGGCAATACGGCAGTCTAGGATTCCTGAACACTGAAGCTTTCTTT. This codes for CAWRQYGSLGFLNTEAFF.

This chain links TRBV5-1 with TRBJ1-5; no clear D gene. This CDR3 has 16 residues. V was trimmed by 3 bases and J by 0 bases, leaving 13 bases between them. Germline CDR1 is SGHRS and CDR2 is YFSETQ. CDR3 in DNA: TGCGCCAGCAGCTACCGACCGGGTTATAGCAATCAGCCCCAGCATTTT. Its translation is CASSYRPGYSNQPQHF.

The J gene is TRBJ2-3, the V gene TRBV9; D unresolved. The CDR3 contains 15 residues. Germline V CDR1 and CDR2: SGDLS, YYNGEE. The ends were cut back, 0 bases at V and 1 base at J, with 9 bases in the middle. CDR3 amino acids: CASSVEASRTDTQYF. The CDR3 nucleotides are TGTGCCAGCAGCGTAGAAGCCTCTCGCACAGATACGCAGTATTTT.

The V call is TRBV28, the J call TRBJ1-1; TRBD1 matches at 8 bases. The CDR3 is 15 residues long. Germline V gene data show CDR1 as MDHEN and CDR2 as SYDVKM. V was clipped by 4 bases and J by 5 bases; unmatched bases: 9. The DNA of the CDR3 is TGTGCCAGCAGTTCCGCCGCAGGGGGCAGGACTGAAGCTTTCTTT. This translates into CASSSAAGGRTEAFF. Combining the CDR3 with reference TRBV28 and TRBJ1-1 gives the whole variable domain DVKVTQSSRYLVKRTGEKVFLECVQDMDHENMFWYRQDPGLGLRLIYFSYDVKMKEKGDIPEGYSVSREKKERFSLILESASTNQTSMYLCASSSAAGGRTEAFFGQGTRLTVV.

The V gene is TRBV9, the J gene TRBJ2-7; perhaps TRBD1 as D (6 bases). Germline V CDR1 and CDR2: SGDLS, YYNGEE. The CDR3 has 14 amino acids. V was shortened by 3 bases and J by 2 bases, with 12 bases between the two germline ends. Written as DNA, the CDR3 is TGTGCCAGCAGCGAGGGGGTAGGAGCCTACGAGCAGTACTTC. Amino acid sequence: CASSEGVGAYEQYF.

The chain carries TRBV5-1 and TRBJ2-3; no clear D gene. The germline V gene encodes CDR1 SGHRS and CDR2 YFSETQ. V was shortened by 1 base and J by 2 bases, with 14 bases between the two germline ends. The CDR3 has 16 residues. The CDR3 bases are TGCGCCAGCAGCTTGTTACCAAACACGAACACAGATACGCAGTATTTT. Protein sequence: CASSLLPNTNTDTQYF.

CDR3 region: CASSLGEGYTF. The CDR3 DNA is TGTGCCAGCAGTTTAGGGGAGGGCTACACCTTC. The chain is built from TRBV12-3 or TRBV12-4 and TRBJ1-2; no clear D. This CDR3 comprises 11 residues. V was clipped by 1 base and J by 8 bases, with 5 bases between them.